This T cell receptor (beta chain) is from a study of T cell responses to AZD1222 COVID-19 vaccine. Repertoires were generated with immunoSEQ multiplex PCR, while TCRdb's copy carries only in-frame clones and drops some. The profile covers around 120,000 clones, with about nine tenths appearing a single time and roughly a sixth taken by the ten largest. The CDR3 length is 15 residues. Trimming cost V 3 bases and J 9 bases; bases outside gene matches: 9. In germline, CDR1 is MNHNS, CDR2 SASEGT. This clonotype was obtained from an adult in good health. The starting material was peripheral blood, obtained on day 0 of MenACWY control vaccination. The V call is TRBV6-1, the J call TRBJ2-2; TRBD1 matches 8 bases. CDR3 region: CASSDRGQIIRELFF. DNA of the CDR3: TGTGCCAGCAGTGACAGGGGGCAGATTATCCGGGAGCTGTTTTTT.